This T cell receptor (beta chain) was profiled in a study of T cell changes during pregnancy in multiple sclerosis. Germline V lookup: CDR1 SGHDT, CDR2 YYEEEE. The CDR3 has 13 amino acids. V was pared by 2 bases and J by 1 base, with 6 bases between. Clones were read by immunoSEQ multiplex PCR, and TCRdb kept only the in-frame ones, dropping some. Seen here are tens of thousands of clones, under 95% observed once, and the top ten hold 5.4%. V and J are TRBV5-6 and TRBJ1-1; D gene ambiguous. Sequencing was performed on peripheral blood, taken in the third trimester of pregnancy. The TCR was taken from a female donor in good health, enrolled as a control in a pregnancy study. CDR3 amino acids: CASSLDTNTEAFF. DNA of the CDR3: TGTGCCAGCAGCTTAGACACGAACACTGAAGCTTTCTTT. Together with reference TRBV5-6 and TRBJ1-1, the CDR3 gives the full variable domain: DAGVTQSPTHLIKTRGQQVTLRCSPKSGHDTVSWYQQALGQGPQFIFQYYEEEERQRGNFPDRFSGHQFPNYSSELNVNALLLGDSALYLCASSLDTNTEAFFGQGTRLTVV.